What follows are 24 T cell receptor beta chains derived from one specimen sequenced in a study of post-analysis software for immune sequencing data. These TCRs are of unknown antigen specificity. Findings and limits, study-wide: Four or five TRBV segments were more frequent in patients than controls; TRBV5-6, TRBV5-1 and TRBV20-1 belonged to this group.

Carried by the TCR beta cDNA libraries were unique molecular identifiers. TCRdb ran MiXCR on the PCR reads and lists one entry per CDR3 protein. The top ten hold about 1.6% of the sample, which has approximately 150,000 distinct CDR3 sequences, 30% seen once. The sample comprised blood. The receptors shown here come from a girl aged 10 to 17 with multiple sclerosis.

The table lists this clonotype with many counts. V usage is TRBV5-6 and J usage is TRBJ2-1; a weak D match, TRBD1 (6 bases). Germline CDR1 is SGHDT and CDR2 is YYEEEE. The CDR3 loop spans 16 amino acids. The V and J ends lost 4 bases and 0 bases respectively, with 14 bases between them. Here the CDR3 reads CASSVDRLGSYNEQFF. CDR3 nucleotides: TGTGCCAGCAGCGTTGACAGGTTGGGCTCCTACAATGAGCAGTTCTTC. The full variable domain, with the rest looked up from reference TRBV5-6 and TRBJ2-1, is DAGVTQSPTHLIKTRGQQVTLRCSPKSGHDTVSWYQQALGQGPQFIFQYYEEEERQRGNFPDRFSGHQFPNYSSELNVNALLLGDSALYLCASSVDRLGSYNEQFFGPGTRLTVL.

This clonotype was counted at least ten times. The chain couples TRBV6-1 to TRBJ2-7, with a possible D match to TRBD1 (5 bases). CDR1 and CDR2 (germline): MNHNS, SASEGT. V was trimmed by 4 bases and J by 2 bases, leaving 9 bases between them. The CDR3 contains 13 residues. The CDR3 protein is CASSVDITYEQYF. CDR3 coding DNA: TGTGCCAGCAGTGTGGACATTACCTACGAGCAGTACTTC.

J is TRBJ2-2 and V is TRBV20-1; D unresolved. Per the germline V gene, CDR1 is DFQATT and CDR2 is SNEGSKA (reference sequence). CDR3 length equals 12 residues. V lost 0 bases and J lost 6, with 5 bases in between. For the CDR3, the DNA is TGCAGTGCTAGAGAGAAGCCCGGGGAGCTGTTTTTT. Encoded protein: CSAREKPGELFF.

This clonotype was counted ten times or more. The chain uses TRBV7-9 and TRBJ2-3; 10 bases agree with TRBD2. Germline V gene data show CDR1 as SEHNR and CDR2 as FQNEAQ (reference sequence). Trimming took 5 bases from V and 4 from J; bases not matched to a gene: 3. CDR3 length: 14 amino acids. CDR3 nucleotides: TGTGCCAGCAGCCCTAGCGGGAGATCAGATACGCAGTATTTT. Translating gives CASSPSGRSDTQYF.

This clonotype appeared a few times. CDR3 sequence: CATSPHPTGQGVHEQFF. The DNA for the CDR3 is TGTGCCACCAGTCCCCATCCGACGGGACAGGGAGTTCATGAGCAGTTCTTC. This chain connects TRBV24-1 to TRBJ2-1; TRBD1 matches at 9 bases. Germline lookup yields CDR1 KGHDR and CDR2 SFDVKD. The ends lost 6 bases at V and 8 bases at J; junction bases unmatched: 16. The CDR3 loop spans 17 amino acids.

This clonotype has only a few counts. V gene TRBV5-1 combines with J gene TRBJ2-7; 9 bases map to TRBD1. Germline V CDR1 and CDR2: SGHRS, YFSETQ. The V gene end was trimmed by 7 bases and the J gene end by 3 bases; junction bases not matched to a gene: 11. This CDR3 spans 15 amino acids. Here the CDR3 reads CASPPRGTGNYEQYF. CDR3 coding DNA: TGCGCCAGCCCGCCCAGAGGGACAGGGAACTACGAGCAGTACTTC.

A remark on this clonotype: One base away lies a much larger clone, so this may be a sequencing read error. This chain connects TRBV20-1 to TRBJ2-1, with D uncertain. V was pared by 1 base and J by 5 bases, with 15 bases between. The CDR3 has 15 amino acids. CDR1 is DFQATT, CDR2 SNEGSKA, per germline (reference sequence). The CDR3 DNA sequence: TGCAGTGCTAGAGTCGCGGCCTCTCATAACAATGAGCAGTTCTTC. This codes for CSARVAASHNNEQFF.

There are a few counts of this clonotype. The chain carries TRBV12-3 or TRBV12-4 and TRBJ1-6; TRBD1 matches 10 bases. CDR3 size: 16 residues. V gave up 2 bases and J gave up 9 bases; unmatched junction bases: 7. CDR3 in DNA: TGTGCCAGCAGTTTAAGGGGGGGACAGGGGTGTTCACCCCTCCACTTT. Protein sequence: CASSLRGGQGCSPLHF.

The rearrangement uses TRBV11-2 and TRBJ1-2; 7 bases align to TRBD1. This CDR3 has 12 residues. V dropped 3 bases and J dropped 6; count of bases not matched to a gene: 1. Germline V gives CDR1 SGHAT, CDR2 FQNNGV. The CDR3 spells CASSFDRDGYTF. In DNA, the CDR3 is TGTGCCAGCAGCTTCGACAGGGATGGCTACACCTTC.

As for this clonotype: A much larger clone differs from this one at a single base, so this may be a read error. V usage is TRBV4-1 and J usage is TRBJ2-7; no clear D. Germline V gene lookup returns CDR1 MGHRA and CDR2 YSYEKL. Trimming stripped 0 bases from V and 4 bases from J, with 16 bases between. The CDR3 is made up of 16 amino acids. CDR3: CASSQDTSTRCYEQYF. CDR3 nucleotides: TGCGCCAGCAGCCAAGATACTTCAACACGGTGTTACGAGCAGTACTTC.

This clonotype has just a few counts. V is TRBV12-3 or TRBV12-4 and J is TRBJ2-1; 14 nucleotides align to TRBD2. With 5 bases clipped from V and 4 bases from J, the junction kept 7 bases outside the gene matches. This CDR3 is 17 amino acids long. CDR3 nucleotide sequence: TGTGCCAGCAGTGGGACTAGCGGGAGAGGTAGATACAATGAGCAGTTCTTC. This codes for CASSGTSGRGRYNEQFF.

This clonotype appeared a single time. The chain uses TRBV9 and TRBJ2-4; 7 bases agree with TRBD1. Germline assignment: CDR1 SGDLS and CDR2 YYNGEE. With 0 bases clipped from V and 0 bases from J, the junction kept 6 bases outside the gene matches. This CDR3 has 17 residues. In DNA form, the CDR3 reads TGTGCCAGCAGCGTAGAGGGGGCCAGACTAGCCAAAAACATTCAGTACTTC. It yields the protein CASSVEGARLAKNIQYF.

For this clonotype: Since a much larger clone is just one base distant, this may be a read error. V usage is TRBV12-3 or TRBV12-4 and J usage is TRBJ2-5; no firm D call. The J call may be incorrect, as the DNA end agrees better with TRBJ2-7. The CDR3 extends over 12 amino acids. CDR3 amino acids: CASSRPSVEQYF. CDR3 DNA: TGTGCCAGCAGCCGCCCGAGCGTCGAGCAGTACTTC.

This clonotype was observed at least ten times. The chain joins TRBV3-1 to TRBJ2-3; the match to TRBD2 covers 7 bases. The CDR3 is 15 residues long. Germline V gene sequence: CDR1 LGHDT, CDR2 YNNKEL (reference sequence). The V segment lost 6 bases and the J segment 4 bases; nucleotides outside the gene matches: 10. CDR3 sequence (DNA): TGTGCCAGCAGTCTCGGGAGGTGGCAGGCAGATACGCAGTATTTT. The encoded protein is CASSLGRWQADTQYF.

In its sample, this clonotype was seen a few times. Compared with germline, one end of the junction differs, possibly owing to a read error. The chain couples TRBV29-1 to TRBJ2-1; D assignment may be TRBD1 or TRBD2 (5 bases each). CDR3 length: 15 amino acids. CDR1 and CDR2 (germline): SQVTM, ANQGSEA. As DNA, the CDR3 is TGCAGCGGAGCAGGGCGGGTAGCGCTGTACAACGAGCAGTTCTTC. Translated: CSGAGRVALYNEQFF.

V is TRBV20-1 and J is TRBJ2-5; perhaps TRBD2 as D (6 bases). Between the trimmed V and J ends, which lost 5 bases and 8 bases, there was a span of 15 bases. The length of the CDR3 is 12 residues. Germline-derived CDR1 and CDR2 are DFQATT and SNEGSKA (reference sequence). The CDR3 loop reads CSAAGSPRTQYF. CDR3 coding DNA: TGCAGTGCTGCGGGATCCCCCAGAACCCAGTACTTC.

The table lists this clonotype with a few counts. The chain uses TRBV20-1 and TRBJ2-2; tentative D call: TRBD2 (5 bases). The CDR3 runs to 13 residues. Germline CDR1 DFQATT, CDR2 SNEGSKA (reference sequence). The V end was cut by 5 bases, the J end by 7 bases, with 14 bases between. The CDR3 loop reads CSARGSIGGELFF. In nucleotides, the CDR3 is TGCAGTGCTCGAGGGTCGATAGGCGGGGAGCTGTTTTTT.

About this clonotype: A junction boundary mismatches the germline segment, possibly from a read error. V and J are TRBV6-6 and TRBJ1-2; maybe TRBD1 (5 bases). Germline V CDR1 and CDR2: MNHNY, SVGAGI (reference sequence). The CDR3 has 12 residues. The CDR3 reads CWVGGTFYGYTF. DNA of the CDR3: TGCTGGGTCGGGGGAACTTTCTATGGCTACACCTTC.

This clonotype was detected many times. The chain has TRBV12-3 or TRBV12-4 and TRBJ1-2; D may be TRBD1 (5 bases). The CDR3 is 14 amino acids. Deletions cut 5 bases from V and 8 bases from J, with 18 bases between. CDR3 nucleotides: TGTGCCAGCAGTCCCTCGGGGCAGCTAAACGGCTACACCTTC. Translating gives CASSPSGQLNGYTF.

This clonotype was counted ten times or more. The chain joins TRBV12-5 to TRBJ2-6; 7 bases fit TRBD1. The CDR3 length is 15 residues. Trimming at V came to 5 bases and at J to 2 bases, leaving 3 bases not matched to a gene. CDR1 and CDR2 (germline): LGHNT, FRNRAP. The CDR3 reads CASGPTGAGANVLTF. CDR3 in DNA: TGTGCTAGTGGTCCCACAGGGGCTGGGGCCAACGTCCTGACTTTC.

This clonotype came up many times. The chain carries TRBV6-2 or TRBV6-3 and TRBJ2-4; D not certain. Germline CDR1 reads MNHEY; CDR2 reads SVGEGT. This CDR3 contains 11 residues. V was trimmed by 7 bases and J by 2 bases, leaving 3 bases between them. The CDR3 DNA reads TGTGCCAGCAAAACCAAAAACATTCAGTACTTC. Its translation: CASKTKNIQYF.

The rearrangement joins TRBV6-5 to TRBJ1-2; weak D call: TRBD1 (6 bases). Germline CDR1 is MNHEY and CDR2 is SVGAGI. The CDR3 is made up of 15 amino acids. V lost 0 bases to trimming and J lost 10 bases, with 18 bases between them. As DNA, the CDR3 is TGTGCCAGCAGTTACTCGCCGGGGGGCGCGGGTGACTACACCTTC. It is translated as CASSYSPGGAGDYTF.

Of note for this clonotype: A read error may account for a junction end that differs from germline. This sequence joins TRBV4-1 and TRBJ1-1, with D tentatively TRBD1 (5 bases). The CDR3 sequence is 14 residues long. Per the germline V gene, CDR1 is MGHRA and CDR2 is YSYEKL. DNA for the CDR3: TGCGCCAGCAGCCAAGGGGGCCCGAACACTGAAACTTTCTTT. This codes for CASSQGGPNTETFF.

With regard to this clonotype: A read error is possible here, since a much larger clone lies one base away. The V call is TRBV6-5, the J call TRBJ1-2; the D gene is possibly TRBD1 (5 bases). Germline V CDR1 and CDR2: MNHEY, SVGAGI. The CDR3 length is 11 residues. CDR3 DNA sequence: TGTGCCAGCAATTACAAGGGGCTCTACACCTTC. Its protein is CASNYKGLYTF.